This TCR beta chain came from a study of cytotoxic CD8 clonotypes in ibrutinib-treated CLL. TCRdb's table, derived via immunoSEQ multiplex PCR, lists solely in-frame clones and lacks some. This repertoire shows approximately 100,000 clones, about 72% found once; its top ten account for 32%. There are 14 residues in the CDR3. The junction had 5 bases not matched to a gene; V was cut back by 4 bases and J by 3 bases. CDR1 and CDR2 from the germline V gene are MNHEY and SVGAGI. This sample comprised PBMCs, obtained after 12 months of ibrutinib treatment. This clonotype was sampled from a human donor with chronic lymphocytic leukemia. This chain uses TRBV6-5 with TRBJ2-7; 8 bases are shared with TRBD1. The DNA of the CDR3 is TGTGCCAGCAGTTGGGGCGGACAGGGCTACGAGCAGTACTTC. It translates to CASSWGGQGYEQYF.